Given below is one TCR beta chain in context. There are 15 residues in the CDR3. V was trimmed by 1 base and J by 4 bases, leaving 13 bases between them. CDR1 and CDR2 from the germline V gene are LGHNA and YSLEER. The sample is drawn from a study of blood T cell repertoires in COVID-19. For the study at large: Spain, Italy and the United States supplied samples that represented acute and convalescent COVID-19. T cells, B-cell-depleted T cells, or PBMCs supplied cDNA or gDNA.

Here immunoSEQ multiplex PCR was the method, and the copy in TCRdb shows in-frame clones only, minus some. The table lists around 95,000 clones, roughly 79% of them singletons. The V and J genes are TRBV4-3 and TRBJ1-2; D is perhaps TRBD1 (5 bases). The receptor was isolated from a woman in her sixties or seventies with acute or convalescent COVID-19. Material: peripheral blood. In nucleotides, the CDR3 is TGCGCCAGCAGCCAAGCGGGGGGTAGCGGCTATGGCTACACCTTC. Amino acid sequence: CASSQAGGSGYGYTF.